The next 30 T cell receptor beta chains were all read from a single sample in a study of regulatory T cells in long-lasting Graves disease (dated by TCRdb to the early 2020s). The receptor library was made with multiplex PCR. For sequencing, an Illumina HiSeq 4000 was employed. TCR beta libraries were built with iRepertoire HTBI primers and Arm-PCR amplification of CDR3 regions. The public reads were run again by TCRdb, first through fastp at Q25 and then through MiXCR, and only productive beta chains were kept. Rows merge per CDR3 protein into single entries with the most common DNA and genes. The sample table contains 700,000 or so distinct CDR3 sequences; only one count was recorded for around 32% of them. The ten largest clones take up under 55% of the sample. Sample time point, as interpreted from the label and publication: persistent/refractory GD, antithyroid drugs over 5 years with positive TRAb. For both TCR sequencing and RNA sequencing, RNA was extracted from PBMCs in TRIzol.

This specimen was peripheral blood mononuclear cells (PBMCs), taken when the disease was refractory, from a patient treated with antithyroid drugs. Source of these receptors: a female donor with Graves disease.

This clonotype occurred a few times. J is TRBJ2-2 and V is TRBV7-2; 10 bases map to TRBD1. CDR3 length: 15 residues. Germline CDR1 is SGHTA and CDR2 is FQGNSA. J lost 0 bases, V lost 8 bases, and 3 bases had no gene match. CDR3 amino acids: CASPGTGANTGELFF. The DNA of the CDR3 is TGTGCCAGCCCCGGGACAGGGGCGAACACCGGGGAGCTGTTTTTT. Filled out from reference TRBV7-2 and TRBJ2-2, the complete variable domain reads GAGVSQSPSNKVTEKGKDVELRCDPISGHTALYWYRQSLGQGLEFLIYFQGNSAPDKSGLPSDRFSAERTGGSVSTLTIQRTQQEDSAVYLCASPGTGANTGELFFGEGSRLTVL.

At least ten counts were recorded for this clonotype. The chain has TRBV28 and TRBJ2-5; 11 nucleotides agree with TRBD1. Germline V gives CDR1 MDHEN, CDR2 SYDVKM. The CDR3 loop spans 14 amino acids. Trimming cost V 6 bases and J 5 bases; bases outside gene matches: 5. Here the CDR3 DNA reads TGTGCCAGCAGACGGACAGGGGGCAGTGAGACCCAGTACTTC. Translated: CASRRTGGSETQYF.

This clonotype was observed a handful of times. This chain connects TRBV9 to TRBJ1-5; D may be TRBD1 (6 bases). The CDR3 extends over 14 amino acids. Trimming left V 3 bases short and J 4 bases short, with 11 bases between. Per the germline V gene, CDR1 is SGDLS and CDR2 is YYNGEE. The CDR3 is CASSDGGINQPQHF. In DNA form, the CDR3 reads TGTGCCAGCAGCGACGGGGGCATTAATCAGCCCCAGCATTTT.

Regarding this clonotype: This likely stems from a read error, as it lies one base from a far larger clone. This sequence joins TRBV2 and TRBJ1-1, with 7 bases aligning to TRBD1. The V segment lost 11 bases and the J segment 0 bases; nucleotides outside the gene matches: 0. Looked up from germline, CDR1 is SNHLY and CDR2 is FYNNEI. This CDR3 has 11 residues. Here the CDR3 reads CAGTVNTEAFF. CDR3 coding DNA: TGTGCCGGGACAGTGAACACTGAAGCTTTCTTT.

The rearrangement joins TRBV19 to TRBJ1-6; 9 nucleotides align to TRBD1. Trimming at V came to 7 bases and at J to 11 bases, leaving 6 bases not matched to a gene. The CDR3 is made up of 13 amino acids. The V gene's germline CDR1 is LNHDA and CDR2 SQIVND (reference sequence). CDR3 bases: TGTGCCAGTAACCTACAGGGGGCGGCACCCCTCCACTTT. It specifies CASNLQGAAPLHF.

This clonotype has more than one count but fewer than ten. V usage is TRBV20-1 and J usage is TRBJ2-2; D ambiguous. Germline CDR1 reads DFQATT; CDR2 reads SNEGSKA (reference sequence). V shed 4 bases and J shed 0 bases, with 9 bases lying between them. This CDR3 is built from 14 residues. CDR3 sequence reads: CSAMGMTNTGELFF. CDR3 DNA: TGCAGTGCTATGGGCATGACGAACACCGGGGAGCTGTTTTTT.

This clonotype has at least ten counts. The chain has TRBV7-9 and TRBJ2-7; TRBD2 matches 13 bases. CDR1 and CDR2 (germline): SEHNR, FQNEAQ (reference sequence). The CDR3 contains 15 residues. With V trimmed by 5 bases and J by 3 bases, 4 bases remained unmatched. CDR3 nucleotide sequence: TGTGCCAGCAGCCCGGGACTAGCGGGACTCTACGAGCAGTACTTC. As protein: CASSPGLAGLYEQYF.

The rearrangement links TRBV7-9 to TRBJ2-2; the D gene is possibly TRBD1 (6 bases). Trimming removed 7 bases from V and 1 base from J, with 16 bases in between. This CDR3 is built from 16 residues. Germline CDR1 is SEHNR and CDR2 is FQNEAQ (reference sequence). CDR3 DNA: TGTGCCAGCACCGAGTCCGGGACAAGGAACACCGGGGAGCTGTTTTTT. Its translation is CASTESGTRNTGELFF.

V usage is TRBV29-1 and J usage is TRBJ1-2, with D possibly TRBD1 on 6 matching bases. V was pared by 5 bases and J by 4 bases, with 14 bases between. From germline, CDR1 is SQVTM and CDR2 ANQGSEA. The CDR3 extends over 13 amino acids. CDR3 in amino acids: CSVRDTNLYGYTF. The CDR3 coding sequence is TGCAGCGTTCGGGACACCAACCTCTATGGCTACACCTTC.

V gene TRBV2 combines with J gene TRBJ1-4, with TRBD1 matching 8 bases. The CDR3 contains 14 residues. The V and J ends lost 4 bases and 5 bases, in that order; junction bases with no gene match: 3. Looked up from germline, CDR1 is SNHLY and CDR2 is FYNNEI. CDR3 in DNA: TGTGCCAGCAGTGTTCGACAGGGGAATGAAAAACTGTTTTTT. Protein product: CASSVRQGNEKLFF.

This clonotype was recorded a few times. V and J are TRBV20-1 and TRBJ2-7, with 8 bases lining up with TRBD2. This CDR3 has 13 residues. Trimming at V came to 6 bases and at J to 4 bases, leaving 8 bases not matched to a gene. The germline CDR1 and CDR2 sequences are DFQATT and SNEGSKA (reference sequence). CDR3 in DNA: TGCAGTGCCTCAGCGGGAGTGAGATACGAGCAGTACTTC. It translates to CSASAGVRYEQYF.

This clonotype turned up a few times. This chain joins TRBV9 and TRBJ2-7; possibly TRBD1 for D (6 bases). CDR3 length equals 13 residues. V dropped 3 bases and J dropped 6 bases, with 13 bases sitting between them. CDR1 and CDR2 (germline): SGDLS, YYNGEE. CDR3 sequence: CASSEAGASEQYF. As DNA, the CDR3 is TGTGCCAGCAGCGAGGCAGGGGCCTCCGAGCAGTACTTC.

This clonotype was picked up a small number of times. This chain connects TRBV13 to TRBJ1-3; TRBD1 might be the D (5 bases). CDR1 is PRHDT, CDR2 FYEKMQ, per germline (reference sequence). V was pared by 8 bases and J by 4 bases, with 12 bases between. The CDR3 sequence is 13 residues long. The CDR3 spells CASLGRVGNTIYF. CDR3 in DNA: TGTGCCAGCCTGGGCAGGGTGGGAAACACCATATATTTT.

There are a few counts of this clonotype. This rearrangement joins TRBV11-2 to TRBJ2-7; TRBD1 matches at 7 bases. From germline, CDR1 is SGHAT and CDR2 FQNNGV. The V and J ends lost 5 bases and 3 bases, in that order; junction bases with no gene match: 25. The CDR3 is made up of 20 amino acids. The CDR3 DNA follows: TGTGCCAGCAGCCATAACATATACGACAGGGCCGATCAAAGGGGCTACGAGCAGTACTTC. Protein product: CASSHNIYDRADQRGYEQYF. The variable domain in full, with the rest retrieved from reference TRBV11-2 and TRBJ2-7, is EAGVAQSPRYKIIEKRQSVAFWCNPISGHATLYWYQQILGQGPKLLIQFQNNGVVDDSQLPKDRFSAERLKGVDSTLKIQPAKLEDSAVYLCASSHNIYDRADQRGYEQYFGPGTRLTVT.

The chain recombines TRBV7-3 with TRBJ2-1; the D gene is possibly TRBD2 (6 bases). V was shortened by 1 base and J by 1 base, with 17 bases between the two germline ends. Germline V gene sequence: CDR1 SGHTA, CDR2 FQGTGA. The CDR3 has 18 amino acids. Here the CDR3 reads CASSLMEAGRGSYNEQFF. In nucleotides, the CDR3 is TGTGCCAGCAGCTTAATGGAGGCGGGAAGAGGTTCCTACAATGAGCAGTTCTTC.

The rearrangement links TRBV29-1 to TRBJ1-2, with D maybe TRBD1 (5 bases). The CDR3 length is 15 residues. V lost 3 bases, J lost 0 bases, and 14 bases lay in between. Germline loops: CDR1 SQVTM, CDR2 ANQGSEA. In DNA form, the CDR3 reads TGCAGCGTTGATGGCGACAGTTACACTAACTATGGCTACACCTTC. This sequence encodes CSVDGDSYTNYGYTF.

This clonotype was seen a handful of times. The CDR3 DNA is TGCAGCGGGAAGTCAGGGTACTCCTACGAGCAGTACTTC. Its translation: CSGKSGYSYEQYF. V gene TRBV29-1 combines with J gene TRBJ2-7, with D tentatively TRBD1 (5 bases). CDR3 length equals 13 residues. Germline CDR1 reads SQVTM; CDR2 reads ANQGSEA. Trimming stripped 7 bases from V and 0 bases from J, with 13 bases between.

This clonotype turned up a few times. The chain has TRBV15 and TRBJ1-2; TRBD1 aligns across 9 bases. Germline lookup yields CDR1 LNHNV and CDR2 YYDKDF (reference sequence). The CDR3 totals 16 residues. Losses at the gene ends were 5 bases for V and 4 bases for J; bases not matched to a gene: 11. The CDR3, as DNA: TGTGCCACCAGCCCTACAGGGGGCGGAGGGCCCTATGGCTACACCTTC. It is translated as CATSPTGGGGPYGYTF.

The table lists this clonotype with a few counts. This chain joins TRBV12-3 or TRBV12-4 and TRBJ2-7, with 7 bases lining up with TRBD2. This CDR3 region has 16 residues. The V segment lost 6 bases and the J segment 1 base; nucleotides outside the gene matches: 12. For the CDR3, the DNA is TGTGCCAGCAGCTCTAGAATCAAGCGGGGATCCTACGAGCAGTACTTC. Its protein product is CASSSRIKRGSYEQYF.

To note about this clonotype: This may be a read error: a much more frequent sequence differs by one nucleotide. The V gene is TRBV2, the J gene TRBJ1-5; a possible D gene is TRBD1 (6 bases). Germline V gene lookup returns CDR1 SNHLY and CDR2 FYNNEI. The CDR3 consists of 13 residues. Written as DNA, the CDR3 is TGTGCCAGCAGGGCAGGGGAAAATCGGCCCCAGCATTTT. This codes for CASRAGENRPQHF.

This clonotype was seen many times. The chain joins TRBV27 to TRBJ2-1, with 8 bases that match TRBD1. The germline gives CDR1 MNHEY, CDR2 SMNVEV (reference sequence). The V gene end was trimmed by 5 bases and the J gene end by 6 bases; junction bases not matched to a gene: 6. This CDR3 spans 14 amino acids. The CDR3 is CASSQGTGCNEQFF. The DNA for the CDR3 is TGTGCCAGCAGTCAAGGGACAGGATGCAATGAGCAGTTCTTC.

V is TRBV13 and J is TRBJ1-1; the D is unclear. The CDR3 runs to 15 residues. Germline-derived CDR1 and CDR2 are PRHDT and FYEKMQ (reference sequence). The V end lost 5 bases, the J end lost 11 bases, and 24 bases lay between the germline ends. The chain's CDR3 is CASSPHLRAGREAFF. In DNA form, the CDR3 reads TGTGCCAGCAGCCCCCATCTTAGAGCCGGGAGGGAGGCTTTCTTT.

This rearrangement joins TRBV24-1 to TRBJ1-2; no clear D. CDR3 length: 16 amino acids. Trimming removed 3 bases at V and 0 bases at J, with 13 bases between. Germline CDR1 and CDR2: KGHDR and SFDVKD. The CDR3 DNA follows: TGTGCCACCAGTGATCCAGGAAGTCCAGCTAACTATGGCTACACCTTC. This translates into CATSDPGSPANYGYTF.

This chain uses TRBV6-1 with TRBJ1-1; TRBD1 matches at 8 bases. The CDR3 sequence is 14 residues long. The V gene end was trimmed by 6 bases and the J gene end by 6 bases; junction bases not matched to a gene: 9. The germline gives CDR1 MNHNS, CDR2 SASEGT. The DNA for the CDR3 is TGTGCCAGCAGACTACAGGGGGAAAGAGCTGAAGCTTTCTTT. Translated: CASRLQGERAEAFF.

The sample holds a few counts of this clonotype. This chain joins TRBV27 and TRBJ2-7; D not resolved. The CDR3 contains 16 residues. V was cut by 4 bases and J by 0 bases, with 16 bases left in between. The germline CDR1 and CDR2 sequences are MNHEY and SMNVEV (reference sequence). The CDR3 sequence is CASSSRLAVSSYEQYF. CDR3 DNA: TGTGCCAGCAGTTCCCGGTTAGCCGTGAGCTCCTACGAGCAGTACTTC.

The sample holds many counts of this clonotype. One end of the junction varies from germline; a read error may be responsible. The chain is built from TRBV5-1 and TRBJ1-1; a possible D gene is TRBD1 (6 bases). Germline values: CDR1 SGHRS, CDR2 YFSETQ. This CDR3 comprises 14 residues. Written as DNA, the CDR3 is TGTGCCAGCAGCTTCGCAGGGGTGAACACTGAAGCTTTCTTT. This codes for CASSFAGVNTEAFF.

V gene TRBV7-2 combines with J gene TRBJ2-3; D remains unclear. V was clipped by 5 bases and J by 1 base, with 10 bases between them. The CDR3 sequence is 14 residues long. The germline V gene has CDR1 SGHTA and CDR2 FQGNSA. This CDR3 is CASSPQLGTDTQYF. CDR3 DNA: TGTGCCAGCAGCCCTCAATTGGGCACAGATACGCAGTATTTT. The whole variable domain, filled in from reference TRBV7-2 and TRBJ2-3, reads GAGVSQSPSNKVTEKGKDVELRCDPISGHTALYWYRQSLGQGLEFLIYFQGNSAPDKSGLPSDRFSAERTGGSVSTLTIQRTQQEDSAVYLCASSPQLGTDTQYFGPGTRLTVL.

This chain links TRBV5-1 with TRBJ2-1; 10 bases map to TRBD2. The V and J ends lost 2 bases and 8 bases, in that order; junction bases with no gene match: 7. Germline CDR1 is SGHRS and CDR2 is YFSETQ. CDR3 length: 15 amino acids. The CDR3: CASSFGTSDGDEQFF. In DNA, the CDR3 is TGCGCCAGCAGCTTCGGGACTAGCGATGGCGATGAGCAGTTCTTC.

Many counts were recorded for this clonotype. V gene TRBV28 combines with J gene TRBJ1-5, with D possibly being TRBD1 (6 bases). Germline V CDR1 and CDR2: MDHEN, SYDVKM. V was clipped by 3 bases and J by 6 bases, with 9 bases between them. CDR3 length: 13 residues. Here the CDR3 reads CASSFNRVQPQHF. CDR3 sequence (DNA): TGTGCCAGCAGTTTTAACAGGGTTCAGCCCCAGCATTTT.

This chain connects TRBV5-1 to TRBJ1-2; D unresolved. Trimming removed 0 bases at V and 1 base at J, with 10 bases between. This CDR3 region has 15 residues. Germline assignment: CDR1 SGHRS and CDR2 YFSETQ. The CDR3 nucleotides read TGCGCCAGCAGCTTGGGGTCAGCGCTTAACTATGGCTACACCTTC. Its translation: CASSLGSALNYGYTF.